Each of the 32 T cell receptor beta chains below was sequenced from the same sample in a study of PD-L1 blockade in urothelial cancer. Libraries were prepared by immunoSEQ multiplex PCR; TCRdb keeps only in-frame clonotypes and omits some of them. This sample has about 70,000 clones, with around 84% found just once. The sample in question was PBMCs, obtained around atezolizumab (anti-PD-L1) treatment. The receptors derive from a man between 65 and 85 years old with urothelial cancer.

In its sample, this clone was seen a few times. The chain carries TRBV7-9 and TRBJ2-1; D gene unclear. Germline V gene sequence: CDR1 SEHNR, CDR2 FQNEAQ (reference sequence). V was cut by 0 bases and J by 5 bases, with 5 bases left in between. The CDR3 covers 13 residues. CDR3 region: CASSLATDNEQFF. The DNA for the CDR3 is TGTGCCAGCAGCTTAGCAACGGACAATGAGCAGTTCTTC. Filled out from reference TRBV7-9 and TRBJ2-1, the complete variable domain reads DTGVSQNPRHKITKRGQNVTFRCDPISEHNRLYWYRQTLGQGPEFLTYFQNEAQLEKSRLLSDRFSAERPKGSFSTLEIQRTEQGDSAMYLCASSLATDNEQFFGPGTRLTVL.

The V and J genes are TRBV4-1 and TRBJ2-7, with TRBD2 matching 7 bases. CDR1 is MGHRA, CDR2 YSYEKL, per germline. The CDR3 has 15 amino acids. With V trimmed by 5 bases and J by 1 base, 8 bases remained unmatched. The CDR3 is CASSIASSGSYEQYF. CDR3 coding DNA: TGCGCCAGCAGCATAGCCTCTAGCGGTTCCTACGAGCAGTACTTC.

The chain couples TRBV5-8 to TRBJ2-3, with TRBD2 matching 14 bases. Germline assignment: CDR1 SGHTS and CDR2 YDEGEE. This CDR3 spans 16 amino acids. V lost 2 bases to trimming and J lost 6 bases; unmatched junction nucleotides: 5. The CDR3 loop reads CASSFGTSGSGDTQYF. DNA of the CDR3: TGTGCCAGCAGCTTTGGGACTAGCGGGAGTGGGGATACGCAGTATTTT.

The genes are TRBV9 and TRBJ2-1; TRBD2 is a possible D gene (6 bases). V was clipped by 0 bases and J by 5 bases, with 15 bases between them. Germline CDR1 is SGDLS and CDR2 is YYNGEE. The CDR3 spans 16 residues. The CDR3 loop reads CASSVENGRIHNEQFF. CDR3 in DNA: TGTGCCAGCAGCGTAGAGAACGGGAGAATACACAATGAGCAGTTCTTC.

This clone was recorded only once. The gene calls are TRBV5-6 and TRBJ2-1; 11 nucleotides agree with TRBD2. The V gene end was trimmed by 4 bases and the J gene end by 7 bases; junction bases not matched to a gene: 10. The V gene's germline CDR1 is SGHDT and CDR2 YYEEEE. The CDR3 runs to 16 residues. CDR3 bases: TGTGCCAGCAGCCAACTACTAGCGGGAGTTAGGAATGAGCAGTTCTTC. Translating gives CASSQLLAGVRNEQFF.

This clone appeared once. The V call is TRBV7-6, the J call TRBJ2-3; the D gene is possibly TRBD2 (5 bases). Germline CDR1 is SGHVS and CDR2 is FNYEAQ. Trimming removed 1 base at V and 0 bases at J, with 11 bases between. The CDR3 has 16 residues. Here the CDR3 reads CASSLGSGGSTDTQYF. Written as DNA, the CDR3 is TGTGCCAGCAGCTTAGGCAGCGGCGGGAGCACAGATACGCAGTATTTT.

This clone was observed a handful of times. The chain links TRBV5-1 to TRBJ2-7; the match to TRBD2 covers 14 bases. Germline V CDR1 and CDR2: SGHRS, YFSETQ. V lost 0 bases, J lost 2 bases, and 7 bases stayed unmatched. This CDR3 contains 18 residues. CDR3 coding DNA: TGCGCCAGCAGCTTGGCCACGGGGACTAGCGGGAGACCCTACGAGCAGTACTTC. This encodes CASSLATGTSGRPYEQYF.

This clone was seen more than once but under ten times. V and J are TRBV2 and TRBJ2-2, with 10 bases matching TRBD2. There are 16 residues in the CDR3. Germline trimming cut 4 bases from V and 5 bases from J; bases unmatched to any gene: 7. Germline V gene data show CDR1 as SNHLY and CDR2 as FYNNEI. The CDR3 region is CASSGPSGSWTGELFF. DNA of the CDR3: TGTGCCAGCAGTGGACCTAGCGGGAGTTGGACCGGGGAGCTGTTTTTT.

This clone appeared a few times. The gene calls are TRBV4-1 and TRBJ2-2; 13 bases are a match to TRBD2. CDR1 is MGHRA, CDR2 YSYEKL, per germline. The length of the CDR3 is 15 residues. The V and J ends lost 8 bases and 4 bases, in that order; junction bases with no gene match: 4. CDR3 protein: CASGLAGERTGELFF. CDR3 coding DNA: TGCGCCAGCGGACTAGCGGGAGAACGCACCGGGGAGCTGTTTTTT.

The chain employs TRBV27 and TRBJ2-7; possible D gene TRBD1, 6 bases. The V end was cut by 6 bases, the J end by 2 bases, with 14 bases between. The CDR3 covers 14 residues. CDR1 is MNHEY and CDR2 is SMNVEV in the germline V gene (reference sequence). The DNA of the CDR3 is TGTGCCAGCAGGCCGCCCGGGACAACCTACGAGCAGTACTTC. It is translated as CASRPPGTTYEQYF.

The chain carries TRBV19 and TRBJ1-1, with 7 bases identical to TRBD1. Germline CDR1 LNHDA, CDR2 SQIVND (reference sequence). This CDR3 comprises 13 residues. V dropped 6 bases and J dropped 4; count of bases not matched to a gene: 5. The DNA of the CDR3 is TGTGCCAGTAGCGAAAACAGGGGCACTGAAGCTTTCTTT. Residues: CASSENRGTEAFF.

The rearrangement links TRBV6-1 to TRBJ2-7, with 13 bases matching TRBD2. Germline loops: CDR1 MNHNS, CDR2 SASEGT. This CDR3 comprises 14 residues. J was trimmed by 5 bases and V by 4 bases; bases with no gene match: 2. CDR3 in amino acids: CASSVGLAGDEQYF. The DNA of the CDR3 is TGTGCCAGCAGTGTCGGACTAGCGGGGGACGAGCAGTACTTC.

The rearrangement links TRBV5-6 to TRBJ1-5, with 7 bases fitting TRBD1. The J segment lost 3 bases and the V segment lost 3 bases, leaving 12 bases of the junction unmatched. CDR3 length: 17 residues. In germline, CDR1 is SGHDT, CDR2 YYEEEE. DNA for the CDR3: TGTGCCAGCAGCTCTATGGGACAGAGGTCCCCCAATCAGCCCCAGCATTTT. Encoded protein: CASSSMGQRSPNQPQHF.

The V gene is TRBV29-1, the J gene TRBJ1-5; 7 bases agree with TRBD1. J gave up 3 bases and V 4 bases, and 6 bases lay outside the gene matches. CDR3 length: 14 amino acids. Germline loops: CDR1 SQVTM, CDR2 ANQGSEA. CDR3 amino acids: CSVVLGQNNQPQHF. CDR3 coding DNA: TGCAGCGTTGTGTTGGGACAGAACAATCAGCCCCAGCATTTT.

This clone appeared a few times. The chain is built from TRBV27 and TRBJ2-1, with 8 nucleotides matching TRBD2. CDR1 MNHEY and CDR2 SMNVEV come from the germline V gene (reference sequence). Trimming at V came to 5 bases and at J to 4 bases, leaving 7 bases not matched to a gene. The CDR3 runs to 15 residues. CDR3 residues: CASSLSGSGYNEQFF. The CDR3 DNA follows: TGTGCCAGCAGTCTCAGCGGGAGCGGTTACAATGAGCAGTTCTTC.

This chain joins TRBV9 and TRBJ1-2; the match to TRBD1 covers 7 bases. Per germline, CDR1 SGDLS and CDR2 YYNGEE. The CDR3 runs to 15 residues. The V and J ends lost 4 bases and 4 bases, in that order; junction bases with no gene match: 10. For the CDR3, the DNA is TGTGCCAGCAGCCCGTCGACAGGGTGGGCCTATGGCTACACCTTC. Protein product: CASSPSTGWAYGYTF.

CDR3: CASSLITGKAAEAFF. The CDR3 coding sequence is TGTGCCAGCAGTTTAATAACCGGGAAGGCCGCTGAAGCTTTCTTT. The V and J genes are TRBV28 and TRBJ1-1; no clear D gene. CDR3 length equals 15 residues. The germline V and J ends were trimmed by 2 bases and 6 bases, with 16 bases remaining between them. CDR1 is MDHEN, CDR2 SYDVKM, per germline. Full variable domain (rest looked up from reference TRBV28 and TRBJ1-1): DVKVTQSSRYLVKRTGEKVFLECVQDMDHENMFWYRQDPGLGLRLIYFSYDVKMKEKGDIPEGYSVSREKKERFSLILESASTNQTSMYLCASSLITGKAAEAFFGQGTRLTVV.

CDR3 coding DNA: TGCGCCAGCAGGCCGGGACAGGGGTATGCGGACTATGGCTACACCTTC. Protein: CASRPGQGYADYGYTF. The J gene is TRBJ1-2, the V gene TRBV10-1; TRBD1 agrees at 10 bases. Germline-derived CDR1 and CDR2 are WNHNN and SYGVQD (reference sequence). The V gene end was trimmed by 6 bases and the J gene end by 3 bases; junction bases not matched to a gene: 10. The CDR3 is 16 residues long.

As concerns this clone: Other DNA variants within this sample encode the same CDR3. The rearrangement uses TRBV20-1 and TRBJ2-5; D is ambiguous. The CDR3 has 11 residues. V shed 1 base and J shed 5 bases, with 5 bases lying between them. Germline CDR1 reads DFQATT; CDR2 reads SNEGSKA (reference sequence). This chain's CDR3 is CSARVVETQYF. Here the CDR3 DNA reads TGCAGTGCTAGAGTAGTTGAGACCCAGTACTTC.

The chain is built from TRBV19 and TRBJ1-5; weak D call: TRBD1 (6 bases). The CDR3 is made up of 14 amino acids. Trimming pared 3 bases from V and 6 bases from J, leaving 12 bases between. Germline CDR1 LNHDA, CDR2 SQIVND (reference sequence). Here the CDR3 DNA reads TGTGCCAGTAGTATGGCAGGGGTGGGTCAGCCCCAGCATTTT. This translates into CASSMAGVGQPQHF.

This clone has a single count. The V call is TRBV9, the J call TRBJ1-4; 7 bases are a match to TRBD1. Unmatched junction bases numbered 6, after V lost 2 bases and J lost 5 bases. Germline-derived CDR1 and CDR2 are SGDLS and YYNGEE. The length of the CDR3 is 15 residues. Here the CDR3 DNA reads TGTGCCAGCAGCGTCACAGGGGCCATCAATGAAAAACTGTTTTTT. This gives the protein CASSVTGAINEKLFF.

The V call is TRBV5-1, the J call TRBJ2-7, with D possibly being TRBD2 (5 bases). The CDR3 is 13 residues long. Germline V gene data show CDR1 as SGHRS and CDR2 as YFSETQ. V lost 4 bases and J 4 bases, leaving 12 bases between the germline ends. The CDR3 DNA reads as TGCGCCAGCAGCCCTGGGAGTCTTTACGAGCAGTACTTC. This gives the protein CASSPGSLYEQYF.

This sequence joins TRBV29-1 and TRBJ1-4; TRBD1 matches 9 bases. V dropped 6 bases and J dropped 7; count of bases not matched to a gene: 12. CDR3 size: 15 residues. CDR1 and CDR2 (germline): SQVTM, ANQGSEA. The CDR3 sequence is CSVLQSGTGLEKLFF. In DNA form, the CDR3 reads TGCAGCGTCCTCCAGTCCGGGACAGGGCTTGAAAAACTGTTTTTT.

This chain joins TRBV27 and TRBJ2-1; 11 bases align to TRBD2. This CDR3 has 15 residues. The germline V gene has CDR1 MNHEY and CDR2 SMNVEV (reference sequence). V gave up 2 bases and J gave up 4 bases; unmatched junction bases: 1. The CDR3 bases are TGTGCCAGCAGTTTAGGGACTAGCGGTTACAATGAGCAGTTCTTC. It specifies CASSLGTSGYNEQFF.

The V call is TRBV30, the J call TRBJ1-1; D gene unclear. V lost 4 bases, J lost 1 base, and 19 bases lay in between. The CDR3 is 16 amino acids. Germline CDR1 GTSNPN, CDR2 SVGIG (reference sequence). The CDR3 DNA follows: TGTGCCTGGAATTCCGTATCCCGGGGAACGAACACTGAAGCTTTCTTT. It specifies CAWNSVSRGTNTEAFF.

The CDR3 nucleotides read TGTGCCAGCAGTTTCGAGACAGGGAGCTCCTACGAGCAGTACTTC. Residues: CASSFETGSSYEQYF. This chain uses TRBV5-5 with TRBJ2-7, with TRBD1 matching over 7 bases. The V segment lost 5 bases and the J segment 0 bases; nucleotides outside the gene matches: 8. This CDR3 spans 15 amino acids. The germline V gene encodes CDR1 SGHKS and CDR2 YYEKEE (reference sequence).

This chain joins TRBV2 and TRBJ2-5; D unresolved. Trimming took 1 base from V and 0 from J, leaving 6 bases between them. The CDR3 covers 14 residues. Germline assignment: CDR1 SNHLY and CDR2 FYNNEI. CDR3 residues: CASSEGTYQETQYF. CDR3 DNA sequence: TGTGCCAGCAGTGAAGGCACATACCAAGAGACCCAGTACTTC.

This clone was counted once. V is TRBV7-2 and J is TRBJ2-7; 8 bases are a match to TRBD2. Germline V CDR1 and CDR2: SGHTA, FQGNSA. This CDR3 is built from 11 residues. V shed 5 bases and J 10 bases; nucleotides not matched to a gene: 4. The CDR3 loop reads CASSQGLVQYF. The DNA of the CDR3 is TGTGCCAGCAGCCAGGGACTAGTTCAGTACTTC.

The J gene is TRBJ2-7, the V gene TRBV28; perhaps TRBD2 as D (6 bases). V was cut by 8 bases and J by 4 bases, with 21 bases left in between. The CDR3 runs 15 residues. Germline V CDR1 and CDR2: MDHEN, SYDVKM. The CDR3 sequence: CASQPQGGHWYEQYF. CDR3 DNA: TGTGCCAGCCAACCTCAAGGAGGGCATTGGTACGAGCAGTACTTC.

This sequence joins TRBV5-4 and TRBJ2-1, with TRBD1 matching over 7 bases. The CDR3 loop spans 12 amino acids. Germline CDR1 is SGHNT and CDR2 is YYREEE (reference sequence). Trimming removed 3 bases from V and 15 bases from J; junction bases left unmatched: 9. DNA for the CDR3: TGTGCCAGCAGCTCGTACGACAGGGTTTGGTTCTTC. Translated, it gives CASSSYDRVWFF.

The chain joins TRBV25-1 to TRBJ2-2; D is unclear. V lost 3 bases, J lost 7 bases, and 9 bases lay in between. The CDR3 sequence is 13 residues long. Germline CDR1 reads MGHDK; CDR2 reads SYGVNS. DNA of the CDR3: TGTGCCAGCAGTGATATAAGAGGCGGGGAGCTGTTTTTT. Protein sequence: CASSDIRGGELFF.

The CDR3 reads CASSVDPPAGVKDEQYF. The CDR3 bases are TGTGCCAGCAGCGTAGACCCCCCGGCGGGAGTAAAAGACGAGCAGTACTTC. The chain employs TRBV9 and TRBJ2-7; TRBD2 aligns across 7 bases. The CDR3 has 17 amino acids. Trimming took 0 bases from V and 5 from J; bases not matched to a gene: 14. The germline CDR1 and CDR2 sequences are SGDLS and YYNGEE.